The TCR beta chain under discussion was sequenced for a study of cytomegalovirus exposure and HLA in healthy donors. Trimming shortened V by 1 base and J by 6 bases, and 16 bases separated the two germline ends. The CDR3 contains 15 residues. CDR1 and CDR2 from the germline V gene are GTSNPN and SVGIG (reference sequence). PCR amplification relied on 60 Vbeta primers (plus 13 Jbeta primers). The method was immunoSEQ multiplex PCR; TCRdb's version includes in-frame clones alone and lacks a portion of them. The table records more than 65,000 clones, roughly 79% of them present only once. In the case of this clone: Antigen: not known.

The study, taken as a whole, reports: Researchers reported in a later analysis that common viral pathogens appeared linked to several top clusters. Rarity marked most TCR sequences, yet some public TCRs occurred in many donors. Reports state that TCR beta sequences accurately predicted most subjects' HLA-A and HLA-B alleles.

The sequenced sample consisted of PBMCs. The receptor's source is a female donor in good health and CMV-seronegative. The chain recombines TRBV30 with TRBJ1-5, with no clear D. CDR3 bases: TGTGCCTGGAGTGCTTCGCACTCGGCGGCTCAGCCCCAGCATTTT. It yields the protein CAWSASHSAAQPQHF.